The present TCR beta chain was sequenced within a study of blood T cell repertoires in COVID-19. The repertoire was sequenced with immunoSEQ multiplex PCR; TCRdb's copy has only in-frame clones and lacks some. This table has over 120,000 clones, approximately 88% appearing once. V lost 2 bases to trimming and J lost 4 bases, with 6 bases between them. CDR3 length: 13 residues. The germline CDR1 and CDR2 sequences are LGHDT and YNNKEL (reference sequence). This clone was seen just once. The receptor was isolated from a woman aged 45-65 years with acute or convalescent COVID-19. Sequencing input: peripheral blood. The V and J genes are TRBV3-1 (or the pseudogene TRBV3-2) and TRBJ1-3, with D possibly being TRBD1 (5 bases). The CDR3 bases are TGTGCCAGCAGCCAAAGACAGGGAAACACCATATATTTT. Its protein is CASSQRQGNTIYF.